This T cell receptor (beta chain) was profiled in a study of Ad26.COV2.S vaccination and SARS-CoV-2 variants. The study, taken as a whole, reports: An underestimation of total T cell responses may have resulted from the TCR breadth and depth analyses.

Here immunoSEQ multiplex PCR was the method, and the copy in TCRdb shows in-frame clones only, minus some. Among 85,000 to 95,000 clones listed, approximately 81% were seen once. Germline loops: CDR1 SEHNR, CDR2 FQNEAQ (reference sequence). The CDR3 length is 12 residues. V lost 3 bases, J lost 9 bases, and 4 bases stayed unmatched. In this sample, this clone turned up once. Its target is unknown. The genes are TRBV7-9 and TRBJ1-1; TRBD1 aligns across 7 bases. This specimen was peripheral blood, taken after recovery from COVID-19. The receptor comes from a human donor who had recovered from COVID-19. The CDR3: CASSFGQEKAFF. The CDR3 DNA reads TGTGCCAGCAGCTTCGGACAGGAGAAAGCTTTCTTT.